A selection of T cell receptor beta chains follows, all from one sample in a study of T cells in Graves' hyperthyroidism and ophthalmopathy. TCRdb reprocessed the multiplex PCR reads via MiXCR and lists one record per CDR3 protein. The sample holds more than 35,000 distinct CDR3 sequences, 45% to 50% seen once. The source material was peripheral blood or thyroid tissue (not recorded which). The receptors derive from a woman aged 45-60 years with Graves' hyperthyroidism. The CDR3 runs from the conserved cysteine through the conserved F or W. A D gene is named only where the DNA matches it firmly. Size values are once, few and many counts, or a class for expanded clones, and some rows have none.

CDR3 length: 15; V gene: TRBV29-1; D gene: TRBD1; clone size: -; J gene: TRBJ1-1; CDR3 DNA: TGCAGCGTTGCGTGGCAGGGGGCGGTGAACACTGAAGCTTTCTTT; CDR3 protein: CSVAWQGAVNTEAFF
CDR3 length: 13; V gene: TRBV20-1; D gene: TRBD1; clone size: many; J gene: TRBJ2-7; CDR3 DNA: TGCAGTGCCGCCGGGACAGGGGTCTACGAGCAGTACTTC; CDR3 protein: CSAAGTGVYEQYF
CDR3 length: 15; V gene: TRBV7-6; D gene: -; clone size: -; J gene: TRBJ2-5; CDR3 DNA: TGTGCCAGCAGCTTCAGCATTAGCGGCGGAGAGACCCAGTACTTC; CDR3 protein: CASSFSISGGETQYF
CDR3 length: 13; V gene: TRBV20-1; D gene: -; clone size: medium-sized; J gene: TRBJ1-1; CDR3 DNA: TGCAGTGCTACGGCGGTTATGAACACTGAAGCTTTCTTT; CDR3 protein: CSATAVMNTEAFF
CDR3 length: 13; V gene: TRBV11-1; D gene: -; clone size: few; J gene: TRBJ2-5; CDR3 DNA: TGTGCCAGCAGCTTGGGGAACCCAGAGACCCAGTACTTC; CDR3 protein: CASSLGNPETQYF
CDR3 length: 15; V gene: TRBV20-1; D gene: -; clone size: many; J gene: TRBJ1-5; CDR3 DNA: TGCAGTGCTAGTATTGGGGGGCTCGGAGGCCAGCCCCAGCATTTT; CDR3 protein: CSASIGGLGGQPQHF
CDR3 length: 13; V gene: TRBV29-1; D gene: -; clone size: -; J gene: TRBJ2-7; CDR3 DNA: TGCAGCGTTGGGGTGACTAGAGCGGACGAGCAGTACTTC; CDR3 protein: CSVGVTRADEQYF
CDR3 length: 14; V gene: TRBV29-1; D gene: TRBD2; clone size: -; J gene: TRBJ2-1; CDR3 DNA: TGCAGCGTTGCTAAGAGACTAGCGGGAAGAAAGCAGTTCTTC; CDR3 protein: CSVAKRLAGRKQFF
CDR3 length: 16; V gene: TRBV7-2; D gene: -; clone size: -; J gene: TRBJ1-1; CDR3 DNA: TGTGCCAGCTCAAAAATGGCCCAGGAGGGCGGCACTGAAGCTTTCTTT; CDR3 protein: CASSKMAQEGGTEAFF
CDR3 length: 17; V gene: TRBV19; D gene: -; clone size: -; J gene: TRBJ1-5; CDR3 DNA: TGTGCCAGTAGCCACCCCGAGGGAAGGGGGGTGGATCAGCCCCAGCATTTT; CDR3 protein: CASSHPEGRGVDQPQHF
CDR3 length: 15; V gene: TRBV5-4; D gene: -; clone size: many; J gene: TRBJ2-5; CDR3 DNA: TGTGCCAGCACCGCGAAGGGCGACTTACAAGAGACCCAGTACTTC; CDR3 protein: CASTAKGDLQETQYF
CDR3 length: 12; V gene: TRBV13; D gene: TRBD1; clone size: many; J gene: TRBJ1-2; CDR3 DNA: TGTGCCAGCAGCTACCAAGGACAGGGCAACACCTTC; CDR3 protein: CASSYQGQGNTF
CDR3 length: 13; V gene: TRBV10-3; D gene: -; clone size: -; J gene: TRBJ2-5; CDR3 DNA: TGTGCCAGCAGTCCGGGACAACAAGAGACCCAGTACTTC; CDR3 protein: CASSPGQQETQYF
CDR3 length: 14; V gene: TRBV27; D gene: -; clone size: many; J gene: TRBJ2-5; CDR3 DNA: TGTGCCAGCAGTTTCGGGGGTGCCCAAGAGACCCAGTACTTC; CDR3 protein: CASSFGGAQETQYF
CDR3 length: 16; V gene: TRBV7-2; D gene: TRBD1; clone size: -; J gene: TRBJ2-5; CDR3 DNA: TGTGCCAGCAGCCCGGGACAGCGTATAAGAGAGGAGACCCAGTACTTC; CDR3 protein: CASSPGQRIREETQYF
CDR3 length: 12; V gene: TRBV12-3/TRBV12-4; D gene: -; clone size: -; J gene: TRBJ2-2; CDR3 DNA: TGTGCCAGCAGTTTATCGGACGGGGAGCTGTTTTTT; CDR3 protein: CASSLSDGELFF
CDR3 length: 14; V gene: TRBV7-3; D gene: -; clone size: many; J gene: TRBJ2-7; CDR3 DNA: TGTGCCAGCAGCTTATCTGCAGGGGACTACGAGCAGTACTTC; CDR3 protein: CASSLSAGDYEQYF
CDR3 length: 14; V gene: TRBV7-9; D gene: -; clone size: many; J gene: TRBJ1-2; CDR3 DNA: TGTGCCAGCAGCACGGGGGAGTGGGTCGTTGGCTACACCTTC; CDR3 protein: CASSTGEWVVGYTF
CDR3 length: 17; V gene: TRBV7-8; D gene: TRBD2; clone size: many; J gene: TRBJ2-5; CDR3 DNA: TGTGCCAGCAGCTTAGTGCGGGAGTGGCTAATCCAAGAGACCCAGTACTTC; CDR3 protein: CASSLVREWLIQETQYF
CDR3 length: 16; V gene: TRBV24-1; D gene: -; clone size: -; J gene: TRBJ2-6; CDR3 DNA: TGTGCCACCAGTCCCCCAGGGGAGAAGGGGGCCAACGTCCTGACTTTC; CDR3 protein: CATSPPGEKGANVLTF
CDR3 length: 13; V gene: TRBV7-7; D gene: -; clone size: once; J gene: TRBJ2-7; CDR3 DNA: TGTGCCAGCAGCTTTGGGGTTGAGTACGAGCAGTACTTC; CDR3 protein: CASSFGVEYEQYF
CDR3 length: 16; V gene: TRBV7-2; D gene: TRBD1; clone size: -; J gene: TRBJ1-4; CDR3 DNA: TGTGCCAGCAGCCAGGCTGTCGGGACAGGGCCTGAAAAACTGTTTTTT; CDR3 protein: CASSQAVGTGPEKLFF
CDR3 length: 15; V gene: TRBV18; D gene: -; clone size: -; J gene: TRBJ2-5; CDR3 DNA: TGTGCCAGCTCACCACCATCGAGTAGCCAAGAGACCCAGTACTTC; CDR3 protein: CASSPPSSSQETQYF
CDR3 length: 15; V gene: TRBV7-2; D gene: TRBD1; clone size: many; J gene: TRBJ1-1; CDR3 DNA: TGTGCCAGCAGCATAGACAGGGGTGTGACCACTGAAGCTTTCTTT; CDR3 protein: CASSIDRGVTTEAFF
CDR3 length: 13; V gene: TRBV6-1; D gene: -; clone size: -; J gene: TRBJ2-7; CDR3 DNA: TGTGCCAGCAGTGACAGGGGCACGGACGAGCAGTACTTC; CDR3 protein: CASSDRGTDEQYF
CDR3 length: 15; V gene: TRBV2; D gene: -; clone size: many; J gene: TRBJ2-3; CDR3 DNA: TGTGCCAGCAAGAAGGCAACTTACAACCCAGATACGCAGTATTTT; CDR3 protein: CASKKATYNPDTQYF
CDR3 length: 14; V gene: TRBV7-9; D gene: -; clone size: few; J gene: TRBJ1-1; CDR3 DNA: TGTGCCAGCAGCTCCTCGATGATGGGCACTGAAGCTTTCTTT; CDR3 protein: CASSSSMMGTEAFF
CDR3 length: 16; V gene: TRBV7-2; D gene: TRBD2; clone size: many; J gene: TRBJ2-3; CDR3 DNA: TGTGCCAGCAGCTTTGGGCTAGCGGGGAACACAGATACGCAGTATTTT; CDR3 protein: CASSFGLAGNTDTQYF
CDR3 length: 16; V gene: TRBV28; D gene: TRBD1; clone size: few; J gene: TRBJ1-4; CDR3 DNA: TGTCCCAGCAGCGCCCTGGGGAGAGGGGGCTTTGAAAAACTGTTTTTT; CDR3 protein: CPSSALGRGGFEKLFF
CDR3 length: 15; V gene: TRBV4-3; D gene: -; clone size: many; J gene: TRBJ1-1; CDR3 DNA: TGCGCCAGCAGCCAATTCGAAACCAGGGTGACTGAAGCTTTCTTT; CDR3 protein: CASSQFETRVTEAFF
CDR3 length: 14; V gene: TRBV10-3; D gene: -; clone size: -; J gene: TRBJ1-2; CDR3 DNA: TGTGCCATCAGGGCCGCAGGGGAGGAGTATGGCTACACCTTC; CDR3 protein: CAIRAAGEEYGYTF
CDR3 length: 15; V gene: TRBV12-3/TRBV12-4; D gene: TRBD1; clone size: medium-sized; J gene: TRBJ1-5; CDR3 DNA: TGTGCCAGCAGTTTAGCCCGACAGGGAGGTCAGCCCCAGCATTTT; CDR3 protein: CASSLARQGGQPQHF
CDR3 length: 15; V gene: TRBV7-2; D gene: TRBD1; clone size: many; J gene: TRBJ2-7; CDR3 DNA: TGTGCCAGCAGCTTAATAGGGACAGGCCCCTACGAGCAGTACTTC; CDR3 protein: CASSLIGTGPYEQYF
CDR3 length: 12; V gene: TRBV20-1; D gene: -; clone size: -; J gene: TRBJ2-3; CDR3 DNA: TGCAGTGCTAGGGGAACTCACTCCCGGCAGTATTTT; CDR3 protein: CSARGTHSRQYF
CDR3 length: 15; V gene: TRBV2; D gene: TRBD2; clone size: -; J gene: TRBJ2-5; CDR3 DNA: TGTGCCAGCAGTGACCAGCGGGAGGACCAAGAGACCCAGTACTTC; CDR3 protein: CASSDQREDQETQYF
CDR3 length: 9; V gene: TRBV29-1; D gene: -; clone size: once; J gene: TRBJ1-5; CDR3 DNA: TGCAGCGTTGGCCAGCCCCAGCATTTT; CDR3 protein: CSVGQPQHF
CDR3 length: 16; V gene: TRBV3-1; D gene: -; clone size: many; J gene: TRBJ2-5; CDR3 DNA: TGTGCCAGCAGCCAAGGGTGGCATGGGGGGCCAGAGACCCAGTACTTC; CDR3 protein: CASSQGWHGGPETQYF
CDR3 length: 12; V gene: TRBV20-1; D gene: -; clone size: many; J gene: TRBJ1-1; CDR3 DNA: TGCAGTGCTAGCCTGATGAACACTGAAGCTTTCTTT; CDR3 protein: CSASLMNTEAFF
CDR3 length: 13; V gene: TRBV10-3; D gene: -; clone size: -; J gene: TRBJ1-5; CDR3 DNA: TGTGCCATTAGTGCAGACCGCGGGCAGCCCCAGCATTTT; CDR3 protein: CAISADRGQPQHF